This is a list of T cell receptor beta chains from one sample in a study of T cell changes during pregnancy in multiple sclerosis. Repertoires were generated with immunoSEQ multiplex PCR, while TCRdb's copy carries only in-frame clones and drops some. The data show 60,000 or so clones, just under 95% seen once. The input for sequencing was CD4+ T cells from peripheral blood mononuclear cells, taken before pregnancy. The receptors shown here come from a female donor with multiple sclerosis, enrolled in a pregnancy study. Both conserved end residues are part of each CDR3. The order of the fields is D gene, clone size, J gene, V gene, CDR3 protein, CDR3 DNA. D genes are given only for firm matches. The size of a clone is reported for some rows only, either as once, few or many, or as a class for expanded clones.

d_call: .; clone_size: .; j_call: TRBJ1-1; v_call: TRBV11-3; cdr3_aa: CASSLAGHSNTEAFF; cdr3_nt: TGTGCCAGCAGCTTAGCGGGACACTCGAACACTGAAGCTTTCTTT
d_call: TRBD1; clone_size: once; j_call: TRBJ2-7; v_call: TRBV6-5; cdr3_aa: CASSYRGQGTYEQYF; cdr3_nt: TGTGCCAGCAGTTACCGGGGACAGGGGACCTACGAGCAGTACTTC
d_call: TRBD1; clone_size: .; j_call: TRBJ1-1; v_call: TRBV19; cdr3_aa: CASSMGQIDTEAFF; cdr3_nt: TGTGCCAGTAGTATGGGACAGATCGACACTGAAGCTTTCTTT
d_call: .; clone_size: .; j_call: TRBJ2-1; v_call: TRBV27; cdr3_aa: CASSQRALPLSYNEQFF; cdr3_nt: TGTGCCAGCAGTCAGCGGGCGCTCCCCCTCTCCTACAATGAGCAGTTCTTC
d_call: TRBD1; clone_size: .; j_call: TRBJ1-2; v_call: TRBV5-8; cdr3_aa: CASSIDRDYGYTF; cdr3_nt: TGTGCCAGCAGCATCGACAGGGACTATGGCTACACCTTC
d_call: TRBD1; clone_size: .; j_call: TRBJ1-2; v_call: TRBV27; cdr3_aa: CASSPRDSYGYTF; cdr3_nt: TGTGCCAGCAGCCCCCGGGACAGTTATGGCTACACCTTC
d_call: TRBD1; clone_size: once; j_call: TRBJ2-7; v_call: TRBV29-1; cdr3_aa: CSVEGKQGTYEQYF; cdr3_nt: TGCAGCGTTGAAGGAAAACAGGGGACCTACGAGCAGTACTTC
d_call: TRBD1; clone_size: .; j_call: TRBJ2-5; v_call: TRBV6-5; cdr3_aa: CASSYSSRTGEETQYF; cdr3_nt: TGTGCCAGCAGTTACTCTTCCCGGACAGGGGAAGAGACCCAGTACTTC
d_call: TRBD2; clone_size: .; j_call: TRBJ2-1; v_call: TRBV7-2; cdr3_aa: CASSLAPSGSKPFF; cdr3_nt: TGTGCCAGCAGCTTAGCGCCTAGCGGGAGTAAACCGTTCTTC
d_call: TRBD1; clone_size: .; j_call: TRBJ2-1; v_call: TRBV7-8; cdr3_aa: CASSLAGRGRSQFF; cdr3_nt: TGTGCCAGCAGCTTAGCAGGCAGGGGGCGTTCGCAGTTCTTC
d_call: .; clone_size: .; j_call: TRBJ1-1; v_call: TRBV19; cdr3_aa: CASSDSFGAVNTEAFF; cdr3_nt: TGTGCCAGTAGTGATTCTTTTGGGGCGGTGAACACTGAAGCTTTCTTT
d_call: TRBD2; clone_size: once; j_call: TRBJ2-7; v_call: TRBV5-1; cdr3_aa: CASSLTSGRNEQYF; cdr3_nt: TGCGCCAGCAGCCTGACTAGCGGGAGGAACGAGCAGTACTTC
d_call: TRBD2; clone_size: .; j_call: TRBJ2-7; v_call: TRBV5-1; cdr3_aa: CASSWGPAGATYEQYF; cdr3_nt: TGCGCCAGCAGCTGGGGCCCCGCGGGAGCGACCTACGAGCAGTACTTC
d_call: .; clone_size: .; j_call: TRBJ1-1; v_call: TRBV6-5; cdr3_aa: CASSYQGNTEAFF; cdr3_nt: TGTGCCAGCAGTTACCAGGGGAACACTGAAGCTTTCTTT
d_call: TRBD1; clone_size: .; j_call: TRBJ1-4; v_call: TRBV19; cdr3_aa: CASRTDRGPNEKLFF; cdr3_nt: TGTGCCAGTAGGACGGACAGGGGTCCTAATGAAAAACTGTTTTTT
d_call: .; clone_size: .; j_call: TRBJ1-3; v_call: TRBV6-5; cdr3_aa: CASSPKNIPGNTIYF; cdr3_nt: TGTGCCAGCAGTCCGAAAAACATTCCTGGAAACACCATATATTTT
d_call: TRBD1; clone_size: once; j_call: TRBJ1-2; v_call: TRBV7-9; cdr3_aa: CASSPGTGGNGYTF; cdr3_nt: TGTGCCAGCAGCCCGGGGACAGGGGGCAATGGCTACACCTTC
d_call: TRBD2; clone_size: .; j_call: TRBJ2-3; v_call: TRBV9; cdr3_aa: CASTRSGTDTQYF; cdr3_nt: TGTGCCAGCACCCGTAGCGGGACAGATACGCAGTATTTT